What follows are 9 T cell receptor beta chains derived from one specimen sequenced in a study of shared clonotypes between healthy human individuals. TCRdb keeps only in-frame clones here, not all; method: immunoSEQ multiplex PCR. Of roughly 590,000 clones listed, less than 97% are singletons. CD45RO negativity and positive selection for CCR7 defined naive CD8 cells, a population that excluded terminally differentiated effector memory CD45RA+ cells. The source material was naive CD8+ T cells sorted from blood. All receptors derive from a woman younger than 45 in good health.

The rearrangement uses TRBV7-6 and TRBJ2-7; 7 positions agree with TRBD1. V trimming: 5 bases; J trimming: 6 bases; junction bases outside the gene matches: 10. The CDR3 totals 14 residues. The germline CDR1 and CDR2 sequences are SGHVS and FNYEAQ. CDR3 sequence: CASSPRTGTGEQYF. The CDR3 nucleotides are TGTGCCAGCAGCCCCCGGACAGGTACAGGCGAGCAGTACTTC.

The rearrangement uses TRBV4-1 and TRBJ2-1; no definite D call. Germline CDR1 is MGHRA and CDR2 is YSYEKL. There are 13 residues in the CDR3. V was shortened by 0 bases and J by 9 bases, with 9 bases between the two germline ends. The CDR3 DNA reads TGCGCCAGCAGCCAAGATATTGAACCTGAGCAGTTCTTC. It codes for CASSQDIEPEQFF.

This clone was counted once. V gene TRBV7-8 combines with J gene TRBJ1-4; possible D gene TRBD1, 6 bases. This CDR3 is built from 16 residues. The germline gives CDR1 SGHVS, CDR2 FQNEAQ. The V end lost 1 base, the J end lost 5 bases, and 14 bases lay between the germline ends. CDR3 coding DNA: TGTGCCAGCAGCTTAGTGCGGCGGGGGGCCAATGAAAAACTGTTTTTT. Its translation is CASSLVRRGANEKLFF.

The chain recombines TRBV2 with TRBJ2-2, with D possibly being TRBD1 (6 bases). This CDR3 region has 17 residues. Germline V gene data show CDR1 as SNHLY and CDR2 as FYNNEI. Trimming took off 4 bases at V and 2 bases at J, with 17 bases between the two ends. The DNA of the CDR3 is TGTGCCAGCAGTGGGGATAGACAGGTTCCCAACACCGGGGAGCTGTTTTTT. It yields the protein CASSGDRQVPNTGELFF.

The chain links TRBV28 to TRBJ1-1; D is perhaps TRBD1 (6 bases). The CDR3 totals 15 residues. The V end was cut by 2 bases, the J end by 5 bases, with 15 bases between. Germline V gives CDR1 MDHEN, CDR2 SYDVKM. The CDR3 loop is CASSLGPGAGTEAFF. CDR3 DNA: TGTGCCAGCAGTTTAGGTCCAGGGGCGGGTACTGAAGCTTTCTTT.

The sample holds a few counts of this clone. V usage is TRBV5-1 and J usage is TRBJ1-1; D is perhaps TRBD1 (5 bases). Trimming removed 3 bases at V and 1 base at J, with 16 bases between. Germline V CDR1 and CDR2: SGHRS, YFSETQ. The CDR3 runs 16 residues. The CDR3 bases are TGCGCCAGCAGCTCCCCCCGGGACGGCGCGAACACTGAAGCTTTCTTT. This codes for CASSSPRDGANTEAFF.

The V and J genes are TRBV14 and TRBJ2-6, with D possibly being TRBD1 (5 bases). The CDR3 loop spans 18 amino acids. Trimming took off 0 bases at V and 3 bases at J, with 15 bases between the two ends. Germline V gene lookup returns CDR1 SGHDN and CDR2 FVKESK. CDR3 sequence (DNA): TGTGCCAGCAGCCAAGATCTCTCCAGGGCTTGTGGGGCCAACGTCCTGACTTTC. As protein: CASSQDLSRACGANVLTF.

The chain combines TRBV9 with TRBJ2-3; D not certain. The CDR3 is made up of 13 amino acids. V was trimmed by 2 bases and J by 2 bases, leaving 6 bases between them. Looked up from germline, CDR1 is SGDLS and CDR2 is YYNGEE. CDR3: CASSVDATDTQYF. In DNA, the CDR3 is TGTGCCAGCAGCGTGGACGCCACAGATACGCAGTATTTT.

About this clone itself: This sample includes further DNA sequences coding for the same CDR3. The CDR3 coding sequence is TGTGCCAGCAGCTTGGCGGAGGAAGAGACCCAGTACTTC. Its protein product is CASSLAEEETQYF. The chain recombines TRBV5-4 with TRBJ2-5; D is perhaps TRBD2 (5 bases). Germline values: CDR1 SGHNT, CDR2 YYREEE (reference sequence). This CDR3 contains 13 residues. Deletions cut 0 bases from V and 3 bases from J, with 6 bases between.